This TCR beta chain derives from a study of tumor-infiltrating lymphocytes in primary liver carcinoma. Overall study: Patients comprised men and women whose ages fell between 30 and 69 years. Study-level findings and limits: Less overlap was seen in tumor-adjacent and tumor-blood pairs than in tumor region pairs. Detection in all five tumor regions applied to only about 8-25% of top clones.

Unsorted bulk tissue of roughly 20-34 mg yielded co-extracted RNA and DNA. Primary liver carcinoma in the patients was surgically resected. With roughly 540 ng total RNA as template and a constant-region primer, TCR beta cDNA was made. Slightly modified ARM-PCR served as the procedure for the TCR beta libraries. These libraries came from three rounds of nested multiplex PCR. For around 10 cycles apiece, the opening two PCR rounds ran with TRBV1-TRBV30 forward primers and a C-beta reverse primer. TCRdb re-derived calls from the multiplex PCR reads in MiXCR, one entry per CDR3 protein. In the table there are about 120,000 distinct CDR3 sequences, 55% to 75% of which are singletons. V lost 5 bases and J 6 bases, leaving 7 bases between the germline ends. Per the germline V gene, CDR1 is MRHNA and CDR2 is SNTAGT. The CDR3 totals 12 residues. This clonotype was recorded a few times. Its antigen is unidentified.

The clonotype originates from a woman between 55 and 75 years old with primary liver carcinoma and hepatitis B virus infection. Sequencing was performed on liver tumor tissue from sampling region 1. The sample's subset: tumor region T1, superior pole. V gene TRBV6-4 combines with J gene TRBJ2-2; no clear D gene. The CDR3 nucleotides are TGTGCCAGCAGTCCTAGTTCCGGGGAGCTGTTTTTT. This codes for CASSPSSGELFF.